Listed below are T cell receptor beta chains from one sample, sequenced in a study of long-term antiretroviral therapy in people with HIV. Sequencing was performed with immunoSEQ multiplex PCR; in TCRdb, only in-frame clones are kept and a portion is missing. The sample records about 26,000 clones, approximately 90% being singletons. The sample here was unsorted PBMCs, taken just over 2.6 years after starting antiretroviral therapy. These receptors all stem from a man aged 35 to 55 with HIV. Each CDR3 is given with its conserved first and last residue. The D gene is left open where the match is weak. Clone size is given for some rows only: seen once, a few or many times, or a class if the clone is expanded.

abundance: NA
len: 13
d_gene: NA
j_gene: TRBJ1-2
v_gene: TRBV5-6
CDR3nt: TGTGCCAGCAGCTTGCCAGGAGGATATGGCTACACCTTC
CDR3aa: CASSLPGGYGYTF

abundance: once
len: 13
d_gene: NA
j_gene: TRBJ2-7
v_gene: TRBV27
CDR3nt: TGTGCCAGCAGTTTATTTCCGGGCCTCGAGCAGTACTTC
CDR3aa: CASSLFPGLEQYF

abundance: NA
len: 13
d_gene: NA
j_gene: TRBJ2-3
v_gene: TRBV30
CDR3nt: TGTGCCTGGAGTGTACAGGGCGGAGATACGCAGTATTTT
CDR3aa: CAWSVQGGDTQYF

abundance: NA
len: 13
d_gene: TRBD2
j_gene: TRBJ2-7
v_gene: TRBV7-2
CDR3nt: TGTGCCAGCAGCTTGACGGGAGGGGTAGGGCAGTACTTC
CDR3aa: CASSLTGGVGQYF

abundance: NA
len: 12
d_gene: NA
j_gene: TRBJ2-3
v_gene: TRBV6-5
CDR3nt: TGTGCCAGCAGTAGGTCAGCGGATACGCAGTATTTT
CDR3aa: CASSRSADTQYF

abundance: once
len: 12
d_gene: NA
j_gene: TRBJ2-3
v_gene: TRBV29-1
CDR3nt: TGCAGCGGGGACGGTGGCACAGATACGCAGTATTTT
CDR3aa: CSGDGGTDTQYF

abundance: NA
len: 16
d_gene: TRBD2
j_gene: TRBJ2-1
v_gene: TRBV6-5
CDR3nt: TGTGCCAGCAGTTACGGCAGCGGGGGCGGGTCTAATGAGCAGTTCTTC
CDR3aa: CASSYGSGGGSNEQFF

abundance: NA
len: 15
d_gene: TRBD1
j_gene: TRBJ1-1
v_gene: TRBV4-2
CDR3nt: TGTGCCAGCAGAGCTCCGGGACAGGAGAACACTGAAGCTTTCTTT
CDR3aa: CASRAPGQENTEAFF

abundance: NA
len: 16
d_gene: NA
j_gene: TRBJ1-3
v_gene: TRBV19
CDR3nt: TGTGCCAGTACTCATGGAGAAGGGGGATATGGAAACACCATATATTTT
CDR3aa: CASTHGEGGYGNTIYF

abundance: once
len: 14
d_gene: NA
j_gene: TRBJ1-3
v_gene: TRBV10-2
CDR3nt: TGCGCCAGTGGACCCCCAGGGCCAGGAAACACCATATATTTT
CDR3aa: CASGPPGPGNTIYF

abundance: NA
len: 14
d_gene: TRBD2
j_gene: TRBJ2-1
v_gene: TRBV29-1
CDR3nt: TGCAGCGTCGCTAATCCCGGGAGGGCAGGTGAGCAGTTCTTC
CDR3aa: CSVANPGRAGEQFF

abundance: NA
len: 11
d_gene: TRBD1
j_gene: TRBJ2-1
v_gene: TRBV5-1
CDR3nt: TGCGCCAGCAGCACGACAGGGGAGCAGTTCTTC
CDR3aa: CASSTTGEQFF

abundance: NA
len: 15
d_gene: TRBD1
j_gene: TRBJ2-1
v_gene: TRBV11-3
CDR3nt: TGTGCCAGCAGCCTCGACAGGGGCTCCTACAATGAGCAGTTCTTC
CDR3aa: CASSLDRGSYNEQFF

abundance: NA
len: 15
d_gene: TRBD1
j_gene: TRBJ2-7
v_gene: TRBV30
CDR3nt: TGTGCCTGGAGTGTACCGGGACAGGGAACCTACGAGCAGTACTTC
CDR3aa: CAWSVPGQGTYEQYF

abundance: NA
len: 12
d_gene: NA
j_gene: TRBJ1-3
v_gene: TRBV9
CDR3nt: TGTGCCAGTGGGGACTTCGGAAACACCATATATTTT
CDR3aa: CASGDFGNTIYF

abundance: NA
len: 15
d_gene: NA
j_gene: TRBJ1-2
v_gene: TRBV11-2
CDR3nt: TGTGCCAGCAGCCCCTCCCCTTCCCGGGCAGGAGGCTACACCTTC
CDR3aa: CASSPSPSRAGGYTF

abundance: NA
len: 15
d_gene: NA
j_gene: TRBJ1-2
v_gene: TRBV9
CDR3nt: TGTGCCAGCAGCGGGGGGACGGCCATGGGCTATGGCTACACCTTC
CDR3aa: CASSGGTAMGYGYTF

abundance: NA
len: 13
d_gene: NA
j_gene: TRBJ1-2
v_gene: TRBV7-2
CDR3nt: TGTGCCAGCAGCTTAACCGGGCGATATGGCTACACCTTC
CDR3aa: CASSLTGRYGYTF

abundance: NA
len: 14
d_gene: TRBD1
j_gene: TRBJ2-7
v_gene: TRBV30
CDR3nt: TGTGCCTGGAGTGGGGGACAGGGGGCCTACGAGCAGTACTTC
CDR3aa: CAWSGGQGAYEQYF

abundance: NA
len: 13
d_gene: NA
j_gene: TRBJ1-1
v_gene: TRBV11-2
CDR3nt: TGTGCCAGCAGCCGAACAGGGATTGCGGACGCTTTCTTT
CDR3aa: CASSRTGIADAFF

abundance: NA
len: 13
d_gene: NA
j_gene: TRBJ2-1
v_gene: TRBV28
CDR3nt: TGTGCCAGCAGGGACTCGTTAACAGATGAGCAGTTCTTC
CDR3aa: CASRDSLTDEQFF

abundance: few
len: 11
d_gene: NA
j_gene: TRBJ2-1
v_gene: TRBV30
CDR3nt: TGTGCCTGGAGTGTAATGGCAGAGCAGTTCTTC
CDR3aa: CAWSVMAEQFF

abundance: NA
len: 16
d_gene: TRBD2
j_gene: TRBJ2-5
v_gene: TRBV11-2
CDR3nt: TGTGCCAGCAGCTTAGAAGGGCTAGCGGGACGGGAGACCCAGTACTTC
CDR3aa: CASSLEGLAGRETQYF